This T cell receptor beta chain was sequenced for a study of T cell responses to AZD1222 COVID-19 vaccine. Method: immunoSEQ multiplex PCR; TCRdb's copy keeps in-frame clones and lacks some. This table has approximately 140,000 clones, roughly 90% appearing once. CDR1 is MNHEY, CDR2 SVGEGT, per germline. Trimming left V 4 bases short and J 7 bases short, with 14 bases between. The CDR3 length is 15 residues. V usage is TRBV6-2 or TRBV6-3 and J usage is TRBJ2-6, with a possible D match to TRBD1 (5 bases). This receptor was taken from an adult in good health. Specimen: peripheral blood, collected on day 0 of AZD1222 vaccination. CDR3 DNA: TGTGCCAGCAGTTTAACAGGATTCCCAGCCAACGTCCTGACTTTC. Translation: CASSLTGFPANVLTF.